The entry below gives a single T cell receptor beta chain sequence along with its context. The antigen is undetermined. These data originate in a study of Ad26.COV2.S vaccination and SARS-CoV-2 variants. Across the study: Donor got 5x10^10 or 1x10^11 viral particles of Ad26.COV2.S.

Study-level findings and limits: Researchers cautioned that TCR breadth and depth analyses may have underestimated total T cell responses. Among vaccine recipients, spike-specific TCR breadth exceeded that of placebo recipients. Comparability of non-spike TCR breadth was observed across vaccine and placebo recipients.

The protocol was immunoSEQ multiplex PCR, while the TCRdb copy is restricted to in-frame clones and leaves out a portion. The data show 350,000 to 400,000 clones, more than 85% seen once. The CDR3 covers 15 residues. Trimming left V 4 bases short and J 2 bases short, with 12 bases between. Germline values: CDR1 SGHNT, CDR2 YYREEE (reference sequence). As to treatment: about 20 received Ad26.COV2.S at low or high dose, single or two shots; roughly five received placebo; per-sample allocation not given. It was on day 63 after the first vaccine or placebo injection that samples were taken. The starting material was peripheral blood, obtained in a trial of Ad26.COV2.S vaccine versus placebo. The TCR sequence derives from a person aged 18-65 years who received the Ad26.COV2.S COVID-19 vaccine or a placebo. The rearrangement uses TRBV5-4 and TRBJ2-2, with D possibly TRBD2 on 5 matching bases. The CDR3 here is CASSADGINTGELFF. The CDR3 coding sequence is TGTGCCAGCAGCGCGGACGGGATTAACACCGGGGAGCTGTTTTTT.